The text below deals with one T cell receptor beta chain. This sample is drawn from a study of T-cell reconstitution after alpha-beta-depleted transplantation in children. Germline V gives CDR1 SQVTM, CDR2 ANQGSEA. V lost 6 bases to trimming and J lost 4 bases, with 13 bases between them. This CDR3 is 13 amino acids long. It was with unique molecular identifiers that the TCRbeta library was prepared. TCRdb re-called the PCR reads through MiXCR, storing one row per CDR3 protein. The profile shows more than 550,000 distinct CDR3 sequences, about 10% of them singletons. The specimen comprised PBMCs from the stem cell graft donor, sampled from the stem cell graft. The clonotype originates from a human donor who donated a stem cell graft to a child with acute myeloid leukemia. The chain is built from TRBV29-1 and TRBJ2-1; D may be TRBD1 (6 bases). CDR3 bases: TGCAGCGTGACCGGGACACCGTACAATGAGCAGTTCTTC. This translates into CSVTGTPYNEQFF.